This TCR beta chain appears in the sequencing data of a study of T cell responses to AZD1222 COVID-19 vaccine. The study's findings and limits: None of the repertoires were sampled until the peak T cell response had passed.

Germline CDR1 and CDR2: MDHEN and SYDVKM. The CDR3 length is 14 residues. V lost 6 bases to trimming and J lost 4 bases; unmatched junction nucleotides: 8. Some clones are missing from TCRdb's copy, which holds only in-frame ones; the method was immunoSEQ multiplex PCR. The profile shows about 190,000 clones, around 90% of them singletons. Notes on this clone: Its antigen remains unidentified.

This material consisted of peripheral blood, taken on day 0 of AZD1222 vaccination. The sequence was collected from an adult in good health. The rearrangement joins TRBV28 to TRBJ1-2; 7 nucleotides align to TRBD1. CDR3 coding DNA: TGTGCCAGCAGGTACGAGGGGGCAGGCTATGGCTACACCTTC. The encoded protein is CASRYEGAGYGYTF.